What follows are 10 T cell receptor beta chains derived from one specimen sequenced in a study of cytomegalovirus exposure and HLA in healthy donors. Sequencing was performed with immunoSEQ multiplex PCR; in TCRdb, only in-frame clones are kept and a portion is missing. The data show 110,000 or so clones, about nine tenths seen once. The source material was PBMCs. These receptors originate from a man aged 18-30 years in good health and CMV-seronegative.

V usage is TRBV5-1 and J usage is TRBJ2-1; 8 bases are shared with TRBD1. This CDR3 region has 14 residues. V lost 0 bases, J lost 15 bases, and 11 bases stayed unmatched. Germline V gene data show CDR1 as SGHRS and CDR2 as YFSETQ. The CDR3 sequence is CASSLGELTGVRFF. The CDR3 bases are TGCGCCAGCAGCTTGGGAGAGTTGACAGGGGTACGGTTCTTC.

The genes are TRBV11-3 and TRBJ2-5; 8 nucleotides match TRBD1. Germline CDR1 reads SGHNT; CDR2 reads YENEEA. With V trimmed by 4 bases and J by 1 base, 8 bases remained unmatched. There are 16 residues in the CDR3. In DNA, the CDR3 is TGTGCCAGCAGCTCTTCGGGGACAGGAGGCCAAGAGACCCAGTACTTC. Its protein product is CASSSSGTGGQETQYF.

V and J are TRBV27 and TRBJ2-2; weak D call: TRBD1 (6 bases). The germline V and J ends were trimmed by 5 bases and 6 bases, with 10 bases remaining between them. The CDR3 extends over 13 amino acids. The germline gives CDR1 MNHEY, CDR2 SMNVEV (reference sequence). CDR3: CASSPWGPGELFF. As DNA, the CDR3 is TGTGCCAGCAGTCCCTGGGGGCCCGGGGAGCTGTTTTTT.

The chain has TRBV21-1 and TRBJ2-5; the table gives TRBD2 as D, unverified against the DNA. TRBV21-1 corresponds to a pseudogene. The CDR3 has 15 amino acids. The CDR3 DNA reads as TGTGCCAACCCTACTAGGATGACCACGCGTGAGACCCAGTACTTC. Its translation: CANPTRMTTRETQYF.

V is TRBV21-1 and J is TRBJ2-7; the listed D gene, TRBD1, was not tested against the DNA. TRBV21-1 is a known pseudogene. The CDR3 sequence is 15 residues long. The CDR3 region is CASSKRTGTCSEQYF. The DNA of the CDR3 is TGTGCCAGCAGCAAGCGGACAGGGACCTGCAGCGAGCAGTACTTC.

This chain links TRBV7-2 with TRBJ2-7, with D maybe TRBD1 (6 bases). Germline V gene data show CDR1 as SGHTA and CDR2 as FQGNSA. The germline V and J ends were trimmed by 2 bases and 4 bases, with 15 bases remaining between them. The CDR3 length is 15 residues. The CDR3 DNA reads as TGTGCCAGCAGCTTAAGATCGGGCCAGGGGTACGAGCAGTACTTC. Translated: CASSLRSGQGYEQYF.

The V call is TRBV6-1, the J call TRBJ1-1; 8 positions match TRBD1. The trim removed 6 bases at V and 3 bases at J, leaving 6 bases unmatched. The germline V gene has CDR1 MNHNS and CDR2 SASEGT. The CDR3 spans 14 residues. CDR3 nucleotide sequence: TGTGCCAGCAGAGTCGACAGGGGACACACTGAAGCTTTCTTT. The encoded protein is CASRVDRGHTEAFF.

The chain has TRBV5-8 and TRBJ2-1; possible D gene TRBD1, 7 bases. Germline CDR1 is SGHTS and CDR2 is YDEGEE. The CDR3 is made up of 17 amino acids. Trimming took off 1 base at V and 4 bases at J, with 18 bases between the two ends. The CDR3 spells CASSLFPDRTTYNEQFF. In DNA, the CDR3 is TGTGCCAGCAGCTTGTTTCCGGACAGGACTACTTACAATGAGCAGTTCTTC.

This clone was picked up one time. The rearrangement uses TRBV19 and TRBJ1-6; the match to TRBD1 covers 7 bases. The CDR3 covers 15 residues. Germline loops: CDR1 LNHDA, CDR2 SQIVND (reference sequence). V dropped 5 bases and J dropped 7; count of bases not matched to a gene: 8. CDR3 DNA: TGTGCCAGTAGTCCACCCAGGGGGAGAAATTCACCCCTCCACTTT. The encoded protein is CASSPPRGRNSPLHF.

The chain employs TRBV6-1 and TRBJ1-3; 9 bases fit TRBD1. The CDR3 has 16 amino acids. V dropped 4 bases and J dropped 2; count of bases not matched to a gene: 6. Germline V gene data show CDR1 as MNHNS and CDR2 as SASEGT. The CDR3 bases are TGTGCCAGCAGTGTACGGGACAGGGAGGCTGGAAACACCATATATTTT. Protein: CASSVRDREAGNTIYF.